This T cell receptor (beta chain) was identified in a study of Ad26.COV2.S vaccination and SARS-CoV-2 variants. Whole-study context: The donor participated in the COV1001 trial, in its Ad26.COV2.S arm.

Treatment indicated: 15 to 20 received Ad26.COV2.S at low or high dose, single or two shots; several received placebo; per-sample allocation not given. On day 63 after the first injection, vaccine and placebo recipients gave samples. V dropped 3 bases and J dropped 9 bases, with 18 bases sitting between them. The germline CDR1 and CDR2 sequences are SGHAT and FQNNGV. CDR3 length: 15 residues. Measured with immunoSEQ multiplex PCR; TCRdb has only the in-frame clones, and not every one. The data hold a few hundred thousand clones, with roughly 84% observed a single time. The sequenced sample was peripheral blood, obtained in a trial of Ad26.COV2.S vaccine versus placebo. The genes are TRBV11-2 and TRBJ2-1, with D possibly being TRBD2 (6 bases). The receptor's source is a person aged 18-60 years who received the Ad26.COV2.S COVID-19 vaccine or a placebo. CDR3 amino acids: CASSFKLGGVGEQFF. The CDR3 nucleotides are TGTGCCAGCAGCTTTAAACTCGGCGGGGTAGGTGAGCAGTTCTTC.